Below, 18 T cell receptor beta chains from the same sample are listed, as sequenced in a study of cytomegalovirus exposure and HLA in healthy donors. PCR used 60 Vbeta primers and 13 Jbeta primers. Measured with immunoSEQ multiplex PCR; TCRdb has only the in-frame clones, and not every one. The repertoire has around 150,000 clones, 76% of them found once; the top ten carry over 3%. The sample consisted of PBMCs. These receptors originate from a male donor in good health and CMV-seronegative.

V is TRBV6-5 and J is TRBJ2-7, with D maybe TRBD1 (5 bases). V shed 2 bases and J shed 0 bases, with 11 bases lying between them. CDR3 length equals 15 residues. Germline values: CDR1 MNHEY, CDR2 SVGAGI. CDR3 protein: CASSYDSSYSYEQYF. The CDR3 nucleotides read TGTGCCAGCAGTTACGACAGTTCCTACTCCTACGAGCAGTACTTC.

The gene calls are TRBV5-1 and TRBJ2-5; 8 positions match TRBD2. CDR1 is SGHRS and CDR2 is YFSETQ in the germline V gene. The CDR3 is made up of 14 amino acids. The J segment lost 3 bases and the V segment lost 5 bases, leaving 6 bases of the junction unmatched. The CDR3 protein is CASSSGTREETQYF. The DNA of the CDR3 is TGCGCCAGCAGTTCCGGGACTAGGGAAGAGACCCAGTACTTC.

V is TRBV5-1 and J is TRBJ1-1; D might be TRBD1 (6 bases). This CDR3 region has 15 residues. The germline V gene has CDR1 SGHRS and CDR2 YFSETQ. Deletions cut 6 bases from V and 4 bases from J, with 19 bases between. The CDR3 bases are TGCGCCAGCACCTTCGGGGGGGGCCTGAGCACTGAAGCTTTCTTT. Translating gives CASTFGGGLSTEAFF.

The chain carries TRBV12-1 and TRBJ2-4; the table's TRBD2 call for D was not verified on the DNA. TRBV12-1 is given as a pseudogene. This CDR3 has 15 residues. The DNA for the CDR3 is TGTGCCAGCAGCTTTGGGGCGGGGGAGCCCAACATTCAGTACTTC. Translating it yields CASSFGAGEPNIQYF.

The V call is TRBV5-1, the J call TRBJ2-7; 8 bases map to TRBD1. The ends lost 4 bases at V and 6 bases at J; junction bases unmatched: 6. In germline, CDR1 is SGHRS, CDR2 YFSETQ. The CDR3 has 13 amino acids. CDR3 nucleotide sequence: TGCGCCAGCAGCCCCGACAGGGGTGGCGAGCAGTACTTC. It is translated as CASSPDRGGEQYF.

V usage is TRBV4-1 and J usage is TRBJ1-6; 7 bases are shared with TRBD1. The ends lost 4 bases at V and 8 bases at J; junction bases unmatched: 14. Germline lookup yields CDR1 MGHRA and CDR2 YSYEKL. The CDR3 loop spans 17 amino acids. This CDR3 is CASSLKGTVQGDSPLHF. The CDR3 DNA reads as TGCGCCAGCAGCCTAAAAGGGACAGTACAAGGGGATTCACCCCTCCACTTT.

The V call is TRBV5-4, the J call TRBJ2-5; D might be TRBD1 (5 bases). V was clipped by 6 bases and J by 0 bases, with 15 bases between them. The CDR3 is 15 amino acids. Germline loops: CDR1 SGHNT, CDR2 YYREEE (reference sequence). In DNA, the CDR3 is TGTGCCAGCACCCTTGGTGGCAGGGACCAAGAGACCCAGTACTTC. Residues: CASTLGGRDQETQYF. Using reference TRBV5-4 and TRBJ2-5 for the parts outside the CDR3, the full variable domain is ETGVTQSPTHLIKTRGQQVTLRCSSQSGHNTVSWYQQALGQGPQFIFQYYREEENGRGNFPPRFSGLQFPNYSSELNVNALELDDSALYLCASTLGGRDQETQYFGPGTRLLVL.

The rearrangement joins TRBV6-5 to TRBJ1-2; possibly TRBD1 for D (5 bases). The CDR3 has 13 amino acids. The V end lost 5 bases, the J end lost 4 bases, and 11 bases lay between the germline ends. Germline CDR1 reads MNHEY; CDR2 reads SVGAGI. The CDR3: CASSGGHSYGYTF. For the CDR3, the DNA is TGTGCCAGCAGTGGCGGACATTCCTATGGCTACACCTTC.

J is TRBJ2-5 and V is TRBV7-2; 8 nucleotides agree with TRBD2. The DNA end lines up better with TRBJ2-7; the J call may be wrong. The CDR3 is 15 amino acids. Germline V gives CDR1 SGHTA, CDR2 FQGNSA. CDR3 loop: CASSLGGSGNNEQYF. For the CDR3, the DNA is TGTGCCAGCAGCCTCGGGGGTAGCGGGAACAACGAGCAGTACTTC.

As for this clone: This sample includes further DNA sequences coding for the same CDR3. The V and J genes are TRBV9 and TRBJ2-1, with TRBD1 matching 10 bases. This CDR3 is 15 amino acids long. The J segment lost 6 bases and the V segment lost 0 bases, leaving 3 bases of the junction unmatched. Germline CDR1 reads SGDLS; CDR2 reads YYNGEE. The CDR3: CASSVGGTGANEQFF. For the CDR3, the DNA is TGTGCCAGCAGCGTAGGGGGGACAGGGGCCAATGAGCAGTTCTTC.

V usage is TRBV10-3 and J usage is TRBJ1-2; 8 nucleotides agree with TRBD1. This CDR3 comprises 14 residues. J was trimmed by 4 bases and V by 0 bases; bases with no gene match: 1. Germline V lookup: CDR1 ENHRY, CDR2 SYGVKD. The CDR3 is CAISESGQAYGYTF. CDR3 DNA: TGTGCCATCAGTGAGTCGGGACAGGCCTATGGCTACACCTTC.

This clone has just one count. This rearrangement joins TRBV9 to TRBJ2-2, with TRBD2 matching 7 bases. The CDR3 extends over 16 amino acids. Trimming at V came to 4 bases and at J to 0 bases, leaving 6 bases not matched to a gene. In germline, CDR1 is SGDLS, CDR2 YYNGEE. The CDR3 DNA reads TGTGCCAGCAGCTCATGGGACTATTCGAACACCGGGGAGCTGTTTTTT. It translates to CASSSWDYSNTGELFF.

This sequence joins TRBV7-2 and TRBJ2-4; D call uncertain. Germline V gives CDR1 SGHTA, CDR2 FQGNSA. The CDR3 has 15 amino acids. Between the trimmed V and J ends, which lost 5 bases and 7 bases, there was a span of 18 bases. CDR3 DNA sequence: TGTGCCAGCAGCCTCAGCCGTGAGTGGGCCAACATTCAGTACTTC. This translates into CASSLSREWANIQYF.

The chain recombines TRBV6-5 with TRBJ1-2; a possible D gene is TRBD1 (6 bases). Trimming shortened V by 4 bases and J by 0 bases, and 12 bases separated the two germline ends. Germline CDR1 is MNHEY and CDR2 is SVGAGI. This CDR3 comprises 15 residues. The chain's CDR3 is CASSSQGIANYGYTF. The CDR3 coding sequence is TGTGCCAGCAGTTCCCAGGGGATTGCTAACTATGGCTACACCTTC.

The chain combines TRBV7-9 with TRBJ2-2, with D possibly TRBD1 on 6 matching bases. The CDR3 is 15 residues long. Trimming pared 2 bases from V and 6 bases from J, leaving 13 bases between. Germline loops: CDR1 SEHNR, CDR2 FQNEAQ (reference sequence). The CDR3 loop is CASSLTAGAAGELFF. DNA of the CDR3: TGTGCCAGCAGCTTAACGGCAGGGGCGGCCGGGGAGCTGTTTTTT.

This chain links TRBV5-1 with TRBJ1-1, with TRBD1 as a possible D gene (5 bases). The CDR3 has 14 residues. Trimming pared 4 bases from V and 0 bases from J, leaving 10 bases between. In germline, CDR1 is SGHRS, CDR2 YFSETQ. The CDR3 DNA reads TGCGCCAGCAGCATGGGGCTTCTGAACACTGAAGCTTTCTTT. Residues: CASSMGLLNTEAFF.

This CDR3 is CASSSEQGDRGTIYF. DNA of the CDR3: TGTGCCAGCTCATCGGAACAGGGGGACCGCGGCACCATATATTTT. The gene calls are TRBV18 and TRBJ1-3; TRBD1 aligns across 8 bases. CDR1 is KGHSH, CDR2 LQKENI, per germline. V was pared by 5 bases and J by 9 bases, with 12 bases of the junction left unmatched. The CDR3 consists of 15 residues.

The chain has TRBV6-5 and TRBJ1-5; 7 bases map to TRBD1. Germline lookup yields CDR1 MNHEY and CDR2 SVGAGI. The trim removed 8 bases at V and 1 base at J, leaving 5 bases unmatched. The CDR3 has 14 residues. The CDR3 spells CASGPGGSNQPQHF. For the CDR3, the DNA is TGTGCCAGCGGACCAGGGGGGAGCAATCAGCCCCAGCATTTT.